Below, one T cell receptor (beta chain) is given with its context. The antigen is unknown. This CDR3 spans 14 amino acids. Germline CDR1 is SGHRS and CDR2 is YFSETQ. Trimming took off 2 bases at V and 3 bases at J, with 11 bases between the two ends. The data are from a study of blood T cells in healthy people across ages. Using a J-beta primer mix together with a sample-barcoded 5' primer, a second PCR was run for roughly 6 to 11 cycles. Via MiXCR, TCRdb re-called the 5' RACE reads, giving one row per CDR3 protein. Counted here are roughly 2 million distinct CDR3 sequences, about 50% occurring once; the ten biggest clones make up over 2%. General study findings and limits: Across the age range, TCR beta diversity per million T cells fell in a roughly linear way. Naive CD4+ cells and diversity were both higher in long-lived donors than in aged donors. Total diversity from one million sequenced T cells was likely underestimated.

Samples each had at least 5 micrograms of total RNA extracted. The sample taken for sequencing was blood. The TCR was taken from a woman aged 40 to 55 in good health. J is TRBJ1-2 and V is TRBV5-1; D is unresolved. CDR3 bases: TGCGCCAGCAGCTTTACACAACGCGACTATGGCTACACCTTC. Translated: CASSFTQRDYGYTF.